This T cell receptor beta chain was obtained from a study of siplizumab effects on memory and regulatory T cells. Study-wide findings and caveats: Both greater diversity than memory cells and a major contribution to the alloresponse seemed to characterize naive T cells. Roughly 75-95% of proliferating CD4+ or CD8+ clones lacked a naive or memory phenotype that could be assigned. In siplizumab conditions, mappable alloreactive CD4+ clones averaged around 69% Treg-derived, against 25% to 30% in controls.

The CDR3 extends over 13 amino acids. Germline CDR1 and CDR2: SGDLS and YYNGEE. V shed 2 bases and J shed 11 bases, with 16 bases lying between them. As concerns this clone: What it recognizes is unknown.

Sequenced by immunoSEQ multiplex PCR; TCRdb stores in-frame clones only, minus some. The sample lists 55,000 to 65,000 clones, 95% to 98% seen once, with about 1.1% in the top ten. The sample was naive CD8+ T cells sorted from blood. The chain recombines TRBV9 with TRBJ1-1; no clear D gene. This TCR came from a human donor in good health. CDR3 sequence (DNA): TGTGCCAGCAGCGTGGACGGGGAAGTAGGGGCTTTCTTT. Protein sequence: CASSVDGEVGAFF.